This T cell receptor beta chain was recorded in a study of control samples from healthy donors and cancer patients. In germline, CDR1 is LGHDT, CDR2 YNNKEL (reference sequence). The CDR3 loop spans 12 amino acids. The V end lost 6 bases, the J end lost 5 bases, and 10 bases lay between the germline ends. Measured with immunoSEQ multiplex PCR; TCRdb has only the in-frame clones, and not every one. The sample records 65,000 to 80,000 clones, approximately 91% being singletons. The receptor was isolated from a woman between 45 and 60 years old with colorectal cancer. The chain carries TRBV3-1 (or the pseudogene TRBV3-2) and TRBJ2-5; D is ambiguous. What was sequenced was PBMCs. DNA for the CDR3: TGTGCCAGCAGTCCTTTGTTGGAGACCCAGTACTTC. The encoded protein is CASSPLLETQYF.